This T cell receptor beta chain comes out of a study of cytomegalovirus exposure and HLA in healthy donors. Study at large: There were 100 million to 120 million unique TCR beta sequences, drawn from roughly 200 million T cells, in an earlier analysis.

General study points: The investigators catalogued 160 or so TCR beta chains as cytomegalovirus-associated. TCR beta sequences reportedly predicted most subjects' HLA-A and HLA-B alleles accurately. Across donors, presence/absence analyses took sequencing depth to be roughly uniform.

In the case of this clone: Antigen specificity is unknown.

The PCR made use of 60 Vbeta and 13 Jbeta primers. Clones were sequenced by immunoSEQ multiplex PCR, and TCRdb holds only the in-frame ones, with some missing. The data show 150,000 to 200,000 clones, around 77% seen once. This CDR3 spans 15 amino acids. With 5 bases removed from V and 7 bases from J, the gap between germline ends came to 20 bases. Germline CDR1 MDHEN, CDR2 SYDVKM. The sequencing input was PBMCs. The receptor comes from a woman aged 25 to 45 in good health and CMV-seronegative. The chain has TRBV28 and TRBJ1-2, with a tentative D call TRBD1 (6 bases). This chain's CDR3 is CASSPRRGRGGGYTF. In DNA, the CDR3 is TGTGCCAGCAGTCCTCGCAGGGGCAGGGGCGGTGGCTACACCTTC.